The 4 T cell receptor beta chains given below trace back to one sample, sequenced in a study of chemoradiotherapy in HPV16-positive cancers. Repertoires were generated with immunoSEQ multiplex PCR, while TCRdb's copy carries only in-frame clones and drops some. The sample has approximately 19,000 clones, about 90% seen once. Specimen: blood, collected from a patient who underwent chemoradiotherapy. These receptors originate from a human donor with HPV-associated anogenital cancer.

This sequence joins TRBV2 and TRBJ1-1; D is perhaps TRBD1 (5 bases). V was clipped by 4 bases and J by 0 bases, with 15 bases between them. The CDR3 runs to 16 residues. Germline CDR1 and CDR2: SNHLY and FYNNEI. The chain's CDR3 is CASSVERGHMNTEAFF. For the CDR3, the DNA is TGTGCCAGCAGTGTGGAAAGGGGTCATATGAACACTGAAGCTTTCTTT. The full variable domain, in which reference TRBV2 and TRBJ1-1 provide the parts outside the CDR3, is EPEVTQTPSHQVTQMGQEVILRCVPISNHLYFYWYRQILGQKVEFLVSFYNNEISEKSEIFDDQFSVERPDGSNFTLKIRSTKLEDSAMYFCASSVERGHMNTEAFFGQGTRLTVV.

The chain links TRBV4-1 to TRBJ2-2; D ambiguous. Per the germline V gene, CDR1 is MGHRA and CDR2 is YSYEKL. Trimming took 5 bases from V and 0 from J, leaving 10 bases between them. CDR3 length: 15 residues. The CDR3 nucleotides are TGCGCCAGCAGCTTCCAATCAACGAACACCGGGGAGCTGTTTTTT. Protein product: CASSFQSTNTGELFF.

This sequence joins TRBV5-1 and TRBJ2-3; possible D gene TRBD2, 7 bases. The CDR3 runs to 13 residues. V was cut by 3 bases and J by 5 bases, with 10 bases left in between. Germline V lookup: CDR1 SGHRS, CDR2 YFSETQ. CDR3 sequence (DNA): TGCGCCAGCAGCTCCGGGGGGCTAGATACGCAGTATTTT. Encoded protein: CASSSGGLDTQYF.

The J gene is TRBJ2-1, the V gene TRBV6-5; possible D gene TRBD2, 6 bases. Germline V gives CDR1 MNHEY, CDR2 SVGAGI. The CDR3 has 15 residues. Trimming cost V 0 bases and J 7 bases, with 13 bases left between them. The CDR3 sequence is CASSYSPGVINEQFF. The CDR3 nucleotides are TGTGCCAGCAGTTACTCGCCGGGAGTGATAAATGAGCAGTTCTTC.